This T cell receptor (beta chain) was sequenced in a study of memory CD4+ T cells and cytomegalovirus serostatus. This table comes from immunoSEQ multiplex PCR, and its TCRdb copy is limited to in-frame clones, with some not included. In the table there are approximately 52,000 clones, 60% to 80% of which are singletons. Single viable CD3+CD4+CD8-CD45RO+ cells were sorted as the memory CD4+ T cells. Germline V gene data show CDR1 as SGHDT and CDR2 as YYEEEE. The length of the CDR3 is 17 residues. Trimming cost V 4 bases and J 4 bases; bases outside gene matches: 13. This receptor was obtained from an adult in good health and CMV-seronegative. Sample: memory CD4+ T cells from blood. The chain uses TRBV5-6 and TRBJ2-7, with 11 bases matching TRBD1. The CDR3 is CASSPPPGTGGSYEQYF. Here the CDR3 DNA reads TGTGCCAGCAGCCCCCCACCCGGGACAGGGGGGTCTTACGAGCAGTACTTC.